This TCR beta chain was identified in a study of shared clonotypes between healthy human individuals. Clones were read by immunoSEQ multiplex PCR, and TCRdb kept only the in-frame ones, dropping some. The table includes around 500,000 clones, roughly four fifths detected once. The study enrolled healthy HIV-negative adults without recent acute infections or vaccinations as donors. CDR1 is GTSNPN and CDR2 is SVGIG in the germline V gene (reference sequence). The CDR3 has 16 residues. The V end lost 0 bases, the J end lost 4 bases, and 15 bases lay between the germline ends. The rearrangement links TRBV30 to TRBJ2-2; D gene uncertain. This TCR was sampled from a woman aged 40 to 50 in good health. Some clones in this sample may be carry-over from other donors' samples. Sequences were obtained from PBMCs. This CDR3 is CAWSVRRNAATGELFF. CDR3 DNA: TGTGCCTGGAGTGTGAGGCGGAACGCGGCCACCGGGGAGCTGTTTTTT.